This is a list of T cell receptor beta chains from one sample in a study of T-cell reconstitution after alpha-beta-depleted transplantation in children. In TCRdb, the PCR reads were re-called with MiXCR into one record per CDR3 protein. Altogether 200,000 to 250,000 distinct CDR3 sequences are present, roughly 9.1% being singletons, with the ten largest covering less than 40%. The input for sequencing was PBMCs, mostly from graft donor cells, taken 360 days after TCRalphabeta/CD19-depleted stem cell transplant. These receptors were obtained from a male patient between 2 and 10 years old who had a stem cell transplant for acute myeloid leukemia, so the T cells may come from the graft donor. Each CDR3 is given with its conserved first and last residue. The D gene is left open where the match is weak. Not every row has a clone size; where given, it reads once, few, many or a size class.

many TRBJ1-5 TRBD1 TRBV12-3/TRBV12-4 TGTGCCAGCAGTTTGTGGGGACAGGGTGGAAATCAGCCCCAGCATTTT CASSLWGQGGNQPQHF
many TRBJ2-4 - TRBV20-1 TGCAGTGCCAGCACGACCGGTGCAGGTGCTGAAAACATTCAGTACTTC CSASTTGAGAENIQYF
- TRBJ2-1 TRBD1 TRBV20-1 TGCAGTGCTAGAGAAGGGACAGGGACCTACAATGAGCAGTTCTTC CSAREGTGTYNEQFF
many TRBJ1-6 TRBD1 TRBV10-3 TGTGCCATCAGTGACAGGGACAGTGGGAGTTCACCCCTCCACTTT CAISDRDSGSSPLHF
many TRBJ1-1 - TRBV7-8 TGTGCCAGCAGCTCTAGGGGAGGGTGGGTCACTGAAGCTTTCTTT CASSSRGGWVTEAFF
- TRBJ1-4 - TRBV20-1 TGCAGTGCTAGAGTTATGGGTGAAAAACTGTTTTTT CSARVMGEKLFF
many TRBJ2-5 TRBD1 TRBV10-3 TGTGCCATCAGACGGACAGGGGTGGTAGAGACCCAGTACTTC CAIRRTGVVETQYF
- TRBJ2-7 TRBD1 TRBV28 TGTGCCAGCAGTCCCGCCGGGACAGGCTCCTACGAGCAGTACTTC CASSPAGTGSYEQYF
few TRBJ2-1 TRBD2 TRBV7-9 TGTGCCAGCAGCTTAGTAACTAGCGGGAGTGCCAACAATGAGCAGTTCTTC CASSLVTSGSANNEQFF
few TRBJ2-3 - TRBV5-1 TGCGCCAGCAGCTTGGGTGTTGGCGCAGATACGCAGTATTTT CASSLGVGADTQYF
- TRBJ2-2 TRBD1 TRBV5-8 TGTGCCAGCAGCTTGGTACAGGGGTGGACCGGGGAGCTGTTTTTT CASSLVQGWTGELFF
few TRBJ2-3 - TRBV7-2 TGTGCCAGCAGCTTAGGGACTTATGATACGCAGTATTTT CASSLGTYDTQYF
many TRBJ2-2 - TRBV29-1 TGCAGCGTAGTAAACCCAAACACCGGGGAGCTGTTTTTT CSVVNPNTGELFF
many TRBJ2-2 - TRBV12-3/TRBV12-4 TGTGCCAGCATTTCCCCCTCGACAGGGAGGACCGGGGAGCTGTTTTTT CASISPSTGRTGELFF
few TRBJ1-5 TRBD1 TRBV12-3/TRBV12-4 TGTGCCAGCAGGAAGGGGACAGTCGGTCAGCCCCAGCATTTT CASRKGTVGQPQHF
- TRBJ2-6 - TRBV9 TGTGCCAGCAGCCCTAGTGGTTTAGCTCTGCGGCCCTCTGGGGCCAACGTCCTGACTTTC CASSPSGLALRPSGANVLTF
- TRBJ2-3 TRBD2 TRBV7-2 TGTGCCAGCAGCTGGACTAGCGGGGGTCCCCGGGCGAATACGCAGTATTTT CASSWTSGGPRANTQYF
many TRBJ2-5 TRBD2 TRBV10-3 TGTGCCATCAGTGAGATACTAGCGGGAGGTGTGGAGACCCAGTACTTC CAISEILAGGVETQYF
- TRBJ2-1 - TRBV29-1 TGCAGCGTTTCGTACAATGAGCAGTTCTTC CSVSYNEQFF
- TRBJ2-2 - TRBV15 TGTGCCACCAGCCGGAACGTGGACACCGGGGAGCTGTTTTTT CATSRNVDTGELFF
many TRBJ2-1 - TRBV12-3/TRBV12-4 TGTGCCAGCAGTTTATGGGGGGGGCGGGATGAGCAGTTCTTC CASSLWGGRDEQFF
- TRBJ2-1 TRBD2 TRBV7-8 TGTGCCAGCAGCTTGGCTAGCGGGCTCTACAATGAGCAGTTCTTC CASSLASGLYNEQFF
few TRBJ2-7 - TRBV7-2 TGTGCCAGCAGCTCCCAGGCGGGCACCTACGAGCAGTACTTC CASSSQAGTYEQYF
many TRBJ2-1 TRBD2 TRBV6-5 TGTGCCAGCAGTTGGACTAGCGGGGTCGATGAGCAGTTCTTC CASSWTSGVDEQFF
many TRBJ1-2 - TRBV12-3/TRBV12-4 TGTGCCAGCAGTCCGACCCCGGGCCTCTATGGCTACACCTTC CASSPTPGLYGYTF
- TRBJ2-6 TRBD1 TRBV7-7 TGTGCTAGCAGCCGATATATGACAGGGGGCTCCTGGTTTGGGTTGGCCAACGTCCTGACTTTC CASSRYMTGGSWFGLANVLTF
- TRBJ2-1 - TRBV2 TGTGCCAGCTCGACCAAAATCAGGACAGCCACTTACAATGAGCAGTTCTTC CASSTKIRTATYNEQFF
many TRBJ2-1 - TRBV7-2 TGTGCCAGCAGCAGCCAACAAGGGACTTACAATGAGCAGTTCTTC CASSSQQGTYNEQFF
- TRBJ2-6 TRBD1 TRBV7-6 TGTGCCAGCAGCGCTGGGGACAGCTCTGGGGCCAACGTCCTGACTTTC CASSAGDSSGANVLTF
many TRBJ2-7 TRBD2 TRBV20-1 TGCAGTGCTGCTAGCGGGAGCACCTACGAGCAGTACTTC CSAASGSTYEQYF
few TRBJ2-3 - TRBV5-1 TGCGCCAGCAGCTTGGGGTCAACGGATGATACGCAGTATTTT CASSLGSTDDTQYF
- TRBJ2-1 - TRBV14 TGTGCCAGCAGCCAAGTGCTTGAGCAGTTCTTC CASSQVLEQFF
many TRBJ2-2 TRBD1 TRBV5-1 TGCGCCAGCAGTCCACAAACAGGGGCGGAAGGCACCGGGGAGCTGTTTTTT CASSPQTGAEGTGELFF
many TRBJ2-1 TRBD1 TRBV9 TGTGCCAGCAGCCCACAGGGGGCGCGGAATGAGCAGTTCTTC CASSPQGARNEQFF
few TRBJ2-5 - TRBV29-1 TGCAGCGTTGAGCGGGGCGCAGAGACCCAGTACTTC CSVERGAETQYF
many TRBJ1-1 - TRBV13 TGTGCCAGCAGCTTAGGACTGGGGAACACTGAAGCTTTCTTT CASSLGLGNTEAFF
- TRBJ2-4 - TRBV12-3/TRBV12-4 TGTGCCAGCAGTCCTACCCGGGGGCGAGCCAAAAACATTCAGTACTTC CASSPTRGRAKNIQYF
many TRBJ2-7 - TRBV6-5 TGTGCCAGCAGTTACCGCCGGGAACTCTACGAGCAGTACTTC CASSYRRELYEQYF
many TRBJ2-7 - TRBV5-1 TGCGCCAGCAGCTTGGGAGGAGGGCGGGCCTACGAGCAGTACTTC CASSLGGGRAYEQYF
few TRBJ2-1 - TRBV3-1 TGTGCCAGCAGCCTCTCGGGCGCCTACAATGAGCAGTTCTTC CASSLSGAYNEQFF
- TRBJ2-5 - TRBV10-3 TGTGCCATCAGTGACCGTCAGGGGCAAGAGACCCAGTACTTC CAISDRQGQETQYF
few TRBJ2-7 - TRBV19 TGTGCCAGTAGTATTAGGCTAGTCCAGAGCTCCTACGAGCAGTACTTC CASSIRLVQSSYEQYF
many TRBJ2-2 - TRBV5-1 TGCGCCAGCAGCTTGGTAGGCGAGAACACCGGGGAGCTGTTTTTT CASSLVGENTGELFF
many TRBJ2-5 TRBD2 TRBV6-1 TGTGCCAGCACCAATAGCGGGAGAGAGACCCAGTACTTC CASTNSGRETQYF
many TRBJ2-3 - TRBV20-1 TGCAGTGCTCCCTCGGCGGGGAGCACAGATACGCAGTATTTT CSAPSAGSTDTQYF
few TRBJ2-3 TRBD2 TRBV12-3/TRBV12-4 TGTGCCAGCAGTTCGGGGACTAGCATTTCCACAGATACGCAGTATTTT CASSSGTSISTDTQYF
- TRBJ2-6 - TRBV5-1 TGCGCCAGCAGCTTGTCTACTGGGGCCAACGTCCTGACTTTC CASSLSTGANVLTF
many TRBJ2-3 - TRBV2 TGTGCCAGCAGTGTTTTAGGCACAGATACGCAGTATTTT CASSVLGTDTQYF
- TRBJ1-1 - TRBV19 TGTGCCAGTAGTGCCTCCGGGGGCACTGAAGCTTTCTTT CASSASGGTEAFF
few TRBJ2-1 TRBD2 TRBV12-3/TRBV12-4 TGTGCCAGCAGTCCTCGAGCGGGAGTCCGGAATGAGCAGTTCTTC CASSPRAGVRNEQFF
few TRBJ1-1 - TRBV29-1 TGCAGCGTTGAATGCCCTCCATCTTTCTTT CSVECPPSFF